Here is one T cell receptor beta chain with its context. Its specificity is not known. The same CDR3 is also encoded by other DNA sequences in this sample. The data derive from a study of graft-versus-host responses after intestinal transplantation. Study-wide background: Each transplant was multivisceral, liver-intestinal, or isolated intestinal.

The assay was immunoSEQ multiplex PCR, and TCRdb's table has in-frame clones only and misses some. There are 100,000 to 120,000 clones in the sample; 80% to 95% occur only once, and 0.5% to 0.6% lies in the top ten. This CDR3 has 13 residues. Germline assignment: CDR1 SGHAT and CDR2 FQNNGV. Trimming took 1 base from V and 3 from J, leaving 6 bases between them. This chain joins TRBV11-2 and TRBJ1-1; D not certain. Here the sequenced sample was unstimulated CD8+ T cells sorted from spleen or lymph node cells, taken before intestinal transplant. The sequence came from a human donor who received an intestinal transplant. The CDR3 spells CASSLGAYTEAFF. CDR3 in DNA: TGTGCCAGCAGCTTAGGGGCATACACTGAAGCTTTCTTT.